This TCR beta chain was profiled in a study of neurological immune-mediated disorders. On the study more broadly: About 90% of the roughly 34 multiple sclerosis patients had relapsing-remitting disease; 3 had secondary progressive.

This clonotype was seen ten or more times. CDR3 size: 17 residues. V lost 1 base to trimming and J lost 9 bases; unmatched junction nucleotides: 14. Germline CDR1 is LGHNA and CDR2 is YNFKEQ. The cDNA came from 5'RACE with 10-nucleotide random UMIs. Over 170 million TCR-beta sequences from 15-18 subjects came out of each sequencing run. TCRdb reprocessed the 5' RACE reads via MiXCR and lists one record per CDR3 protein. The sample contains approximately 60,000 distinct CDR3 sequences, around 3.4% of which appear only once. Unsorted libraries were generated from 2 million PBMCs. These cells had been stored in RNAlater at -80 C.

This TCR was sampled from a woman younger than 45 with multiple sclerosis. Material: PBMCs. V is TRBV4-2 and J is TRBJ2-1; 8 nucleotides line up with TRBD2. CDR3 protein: CASSQGEDQRGLGEQFF. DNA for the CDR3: TGTGCCAGCAGCCAAGGTGAAGATCAGCGGGGGCTAGGTGAGCAGTTCTTC.